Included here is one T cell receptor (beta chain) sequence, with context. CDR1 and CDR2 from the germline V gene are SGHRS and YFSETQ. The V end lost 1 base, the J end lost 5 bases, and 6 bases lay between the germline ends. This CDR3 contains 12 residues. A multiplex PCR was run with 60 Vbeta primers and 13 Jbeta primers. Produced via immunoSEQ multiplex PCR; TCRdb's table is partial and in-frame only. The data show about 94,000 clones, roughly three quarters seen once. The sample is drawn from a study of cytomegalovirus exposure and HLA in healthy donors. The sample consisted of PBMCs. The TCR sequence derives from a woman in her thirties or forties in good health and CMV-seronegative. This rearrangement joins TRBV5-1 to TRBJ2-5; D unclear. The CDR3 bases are TGCGCCAGCAGCTTGCCGTCGGAGACCCAGTACTTC. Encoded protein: CASSLPSETQYF. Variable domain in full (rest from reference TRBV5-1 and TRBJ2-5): KAGVTQTPRYLIKTRGQQVTLSCSPISGHRSVSWYQQTPGQGLQFLFEYFSETQRNKGNFPGRFSGRQFSNSRSEMNVSTLELGDSALYLCASSLPSETQYFGPGTRLLVL.